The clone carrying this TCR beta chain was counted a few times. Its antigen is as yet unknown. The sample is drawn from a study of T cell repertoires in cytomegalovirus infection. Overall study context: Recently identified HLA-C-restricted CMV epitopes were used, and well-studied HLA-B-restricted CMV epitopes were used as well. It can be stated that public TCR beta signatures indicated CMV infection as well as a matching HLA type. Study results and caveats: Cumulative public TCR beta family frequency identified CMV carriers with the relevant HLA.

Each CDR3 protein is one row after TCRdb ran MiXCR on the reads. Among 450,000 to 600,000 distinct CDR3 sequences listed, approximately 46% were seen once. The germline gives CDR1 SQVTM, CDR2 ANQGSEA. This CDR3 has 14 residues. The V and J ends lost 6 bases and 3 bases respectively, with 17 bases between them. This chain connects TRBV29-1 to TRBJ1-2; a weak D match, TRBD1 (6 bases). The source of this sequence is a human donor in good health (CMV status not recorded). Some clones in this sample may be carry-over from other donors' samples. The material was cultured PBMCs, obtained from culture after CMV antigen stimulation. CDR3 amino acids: CSVGDRTHHYGYTF. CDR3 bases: TGCAGCGTAGGAGACAGGACCCACCACTATGGCTACACCTTC.